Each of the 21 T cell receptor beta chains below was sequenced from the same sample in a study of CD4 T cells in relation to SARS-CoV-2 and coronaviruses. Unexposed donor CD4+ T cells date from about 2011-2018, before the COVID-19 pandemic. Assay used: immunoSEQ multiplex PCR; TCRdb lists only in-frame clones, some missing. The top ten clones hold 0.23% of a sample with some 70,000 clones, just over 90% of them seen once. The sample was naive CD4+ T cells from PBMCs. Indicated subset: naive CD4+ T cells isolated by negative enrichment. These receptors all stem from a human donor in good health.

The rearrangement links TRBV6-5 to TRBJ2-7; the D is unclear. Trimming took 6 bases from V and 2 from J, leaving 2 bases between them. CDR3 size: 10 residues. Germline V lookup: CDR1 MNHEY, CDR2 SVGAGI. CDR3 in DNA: TGTGCCAGCAGCACCTACGAGCAGTACTTC. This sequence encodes CASSTYEQYF.

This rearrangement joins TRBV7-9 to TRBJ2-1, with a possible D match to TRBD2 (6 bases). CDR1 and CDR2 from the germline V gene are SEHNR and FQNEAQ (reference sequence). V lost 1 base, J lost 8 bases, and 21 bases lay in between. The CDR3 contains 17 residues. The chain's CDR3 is CASSLDSGRGMGHEQFF. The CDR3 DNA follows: TGTGCCAGCAGCTTAGATAGCGGTCGGGGGATGGGGCATGAGCAGTTCTTC.

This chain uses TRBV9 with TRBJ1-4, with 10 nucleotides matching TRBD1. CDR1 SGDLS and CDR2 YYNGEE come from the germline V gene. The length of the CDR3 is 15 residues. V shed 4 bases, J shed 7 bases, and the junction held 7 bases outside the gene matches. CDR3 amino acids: CASSLRQGAGEKLFF. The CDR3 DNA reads TGTGCCAGCAGCTTAAGACAGGGGGCAGGTGAAAAACTGTTTTTT.

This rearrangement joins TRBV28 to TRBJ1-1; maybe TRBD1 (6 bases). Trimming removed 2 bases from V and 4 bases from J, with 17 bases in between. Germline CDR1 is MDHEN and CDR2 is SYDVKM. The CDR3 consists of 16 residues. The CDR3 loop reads CASSLGGGGSATEAFF. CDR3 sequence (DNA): TGTGCCAGCAGTTTAGGGGGCGGGGGCTCAGCCACTGAAGCTTTCTTT.

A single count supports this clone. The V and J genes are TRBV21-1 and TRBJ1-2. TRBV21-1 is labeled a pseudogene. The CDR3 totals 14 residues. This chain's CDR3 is CASRPPPINYGYTF. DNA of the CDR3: TGTGCCAGCAGACCCCCCCCGATTAACTATGGCTACACCTTC.

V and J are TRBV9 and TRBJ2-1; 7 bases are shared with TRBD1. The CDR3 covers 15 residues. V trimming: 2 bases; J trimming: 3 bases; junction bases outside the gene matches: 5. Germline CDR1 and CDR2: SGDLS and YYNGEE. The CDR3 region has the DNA TGTGCCAGCAGCGTTACAGGGGTGTTCTACAATGAGCAGTTCTTC. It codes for CASSVTGVFYNEQFF.

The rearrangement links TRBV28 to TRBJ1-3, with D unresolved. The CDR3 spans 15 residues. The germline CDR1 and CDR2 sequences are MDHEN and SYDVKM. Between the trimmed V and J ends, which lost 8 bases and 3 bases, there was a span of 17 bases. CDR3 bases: TGTGCCAGCTTCACGCACCAGCCTCGTGGAAACACCATATATTTT. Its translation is CASFTHQPRGNTIYF.

The CDR3 protein is CASSPNDPRSGNTIYF. In nucleotides, the CDR3 is TGTGCCAGCTCACCAAACGACCCCCGCTCTGGAAACACCATATATTTT. The chain couples TRBV18 to TRBJ1-3, with D unresolved. V lost 2 bases and J lost 0, with 11 bases in between. The germline CDR1 and CDR2 sequences are KGHSH and LQKENI. The CDR3 has 16 residues. The variable domain in full, with the rest retrieved from reference TRBV18 and TRBJ1-3, is NAGVMQNPRHLVRRRGQEARLRCSPMKGHSHVYWYRQLPEEGLKFMVYLQKENIIDESGMPKERFSAEFPKEGPSILRIQQVVRGDSAAYFCASSPNDPRSGNTIYFGEGSWLTVV.

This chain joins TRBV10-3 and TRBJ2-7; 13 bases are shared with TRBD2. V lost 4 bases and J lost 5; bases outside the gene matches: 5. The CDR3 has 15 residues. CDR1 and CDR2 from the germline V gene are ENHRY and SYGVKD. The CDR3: CAISGTSGSLDEQYF. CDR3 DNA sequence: TGTGCCATCAGTGGGACTAGCGGGAGTCTCGACGAGCAGTACTTC.

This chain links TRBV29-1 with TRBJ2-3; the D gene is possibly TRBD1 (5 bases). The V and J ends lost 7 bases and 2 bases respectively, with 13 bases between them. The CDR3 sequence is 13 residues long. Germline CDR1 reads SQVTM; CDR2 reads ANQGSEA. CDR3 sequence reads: CSGQHGHTDTQYF. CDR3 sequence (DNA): TGCAGCGGTCAGCATGGACACACAGATACGCAGTATTTT.

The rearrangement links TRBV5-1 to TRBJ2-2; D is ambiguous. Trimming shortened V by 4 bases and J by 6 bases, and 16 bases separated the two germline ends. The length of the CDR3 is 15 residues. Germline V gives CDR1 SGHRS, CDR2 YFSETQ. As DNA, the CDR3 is TGCGCCAGCAGCGTCAGAACCAAAGGGTCCGGGGAGCTGTTTTTT. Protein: CASSVRTKGSGELFF.

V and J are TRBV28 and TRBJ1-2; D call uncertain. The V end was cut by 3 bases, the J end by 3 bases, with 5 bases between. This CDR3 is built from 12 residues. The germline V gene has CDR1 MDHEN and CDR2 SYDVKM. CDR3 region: CASSFSHYGYTF. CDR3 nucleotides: TGTGCCAGCAGTTTTTCGCACTATGGCTACACCTTC.

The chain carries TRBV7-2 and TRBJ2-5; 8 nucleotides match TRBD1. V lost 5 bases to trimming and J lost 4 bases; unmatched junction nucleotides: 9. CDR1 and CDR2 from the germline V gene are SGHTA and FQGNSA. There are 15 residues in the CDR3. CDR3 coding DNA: TGTGCCAGCAGCGATGAGACAGGGGTAATAGAGACCCAGTACTTC. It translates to CASSDETGVIETQYF.

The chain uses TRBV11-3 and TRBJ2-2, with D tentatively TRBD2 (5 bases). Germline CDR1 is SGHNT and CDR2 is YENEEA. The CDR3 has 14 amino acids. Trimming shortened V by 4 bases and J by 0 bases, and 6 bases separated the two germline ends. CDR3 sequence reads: CASSSGSNTGELFF. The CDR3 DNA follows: TGTGCCAGCAGCTCGGGATCGAACACCGGGGAGCTGTTTTTT.

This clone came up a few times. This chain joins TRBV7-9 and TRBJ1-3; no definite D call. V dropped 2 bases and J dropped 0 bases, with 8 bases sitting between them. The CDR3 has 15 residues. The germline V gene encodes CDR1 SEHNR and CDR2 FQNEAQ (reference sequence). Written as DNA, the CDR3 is TGTGCCAGCAGCTTAACCTACGGCTCTGGAAACACCATATATTTT. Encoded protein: CASSLTYGSGNTIYF.

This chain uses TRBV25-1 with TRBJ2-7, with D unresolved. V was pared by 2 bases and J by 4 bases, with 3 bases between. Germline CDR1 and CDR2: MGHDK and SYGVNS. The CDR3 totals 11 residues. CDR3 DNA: TGTGCCAGCAGTGAAGTGTACGAGCAGTACTTC. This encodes CASSEVYEQYF.

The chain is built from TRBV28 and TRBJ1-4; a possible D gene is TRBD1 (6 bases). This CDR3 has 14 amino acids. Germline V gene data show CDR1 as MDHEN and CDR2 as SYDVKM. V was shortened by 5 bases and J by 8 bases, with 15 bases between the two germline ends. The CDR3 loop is CASSQIGGGEKLFF. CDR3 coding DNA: TGTGCCAGCAGTCAAATAGGGGGGGGCGAAAAACTGTTTTTT. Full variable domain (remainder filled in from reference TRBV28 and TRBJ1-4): DVKVTQSSRYLVKRTGEKVFLECVQDMDHENMFWYRQDPGLGLRLIYFSYDVKMKEKGDIPEGYSVSREKKERFSLILESASTNQTSMYLCASSQIGGGEKLFFGSGTQLSVL.

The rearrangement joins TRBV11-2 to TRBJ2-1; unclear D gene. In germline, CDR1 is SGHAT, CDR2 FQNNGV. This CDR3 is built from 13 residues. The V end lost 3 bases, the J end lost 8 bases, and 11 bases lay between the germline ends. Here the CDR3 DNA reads TGTGCCAGCAGCTTCCGGGTTTTTCATGAGCAGTTCTTC. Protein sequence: CASSFRVFHEQFF.

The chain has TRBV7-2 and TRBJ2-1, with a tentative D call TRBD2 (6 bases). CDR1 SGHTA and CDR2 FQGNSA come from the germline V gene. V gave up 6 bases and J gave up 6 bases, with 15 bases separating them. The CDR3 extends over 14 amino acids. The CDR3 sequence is CASSRTIGGNEQFF. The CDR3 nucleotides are TGTGCCAGCAGTCGGACTATTGGGGGCAATGAGCAGTTCTTC.

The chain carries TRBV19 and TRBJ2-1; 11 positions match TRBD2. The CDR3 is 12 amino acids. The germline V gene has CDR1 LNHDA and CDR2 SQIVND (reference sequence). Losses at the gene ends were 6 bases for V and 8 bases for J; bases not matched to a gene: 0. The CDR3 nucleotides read TGTGCCAGTAGACTAGCGGGGGATGAGCAGTTCTTC. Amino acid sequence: CASRLAGDEQFF.

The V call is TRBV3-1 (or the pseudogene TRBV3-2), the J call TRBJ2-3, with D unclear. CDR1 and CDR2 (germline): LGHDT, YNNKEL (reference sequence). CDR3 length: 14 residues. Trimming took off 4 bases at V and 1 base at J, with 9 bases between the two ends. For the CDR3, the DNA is TGTGCCAGCAGCCTTGGGCCACGCACAGATACGCAGTATTTT. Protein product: CASSLGPRTDTQYF.